This is a list of T cell receptor beta chains from one sample in a study of cytomegalovirus exposure and HLA in healthy donors. The repertoire was sequenced with immunoSEQ multiplex PCR; TCRdb's copy has only in-frame clones and lacks some. The sample contains fewer than 130,000 clones, roughly three quarters of which appear only once. Sequenced sample: PBMCs. The receptors stem from a man younger than 45 in good health and CMV-seropositive. Both conserved end residues are part of each CDR3. D genes are given only for firm matches. Clone size is given for some rows only: seen once, a few or many times, or a class if the clone is expanded.

clone size	D gene	J gene	V gene	CDR3 protein	CDR3 DNA
NA	NA	TRBJ1-3	TRBV5-6	CASSLLGAGTGNTIYF	TGTGCCAGCAGCTTGTTGGGGGCAGGGACTGGAAACACCATATATTTT
NA	TRBD1	TRBJ2-5	TRBV15	CATSRGDNRGGETQYF	TGTGCCACCAGCAGAGGCGACAACAGGGGCGGAGAGACCCAGTACTTC
NA	NA	TRBJ1-4	TRBV7-9	CASSLAVDEKLFF	TGTGCCAGCAGCTTAGCCGTCGATGAAAAACTGTTTTTT
NA	NA	TRBJ2-2	TRBV7-9	CASSLVRNTGELFF	TGTGCCAGCAGCTTAGTCAGGAACACCGGGGAGCTGTTTTTT
NA	TRBD1	TRBJ2-2	TRBV18	CASSPPRDSISGELFF	TGTGCCAGCTCCCCACCTCGGGACAGTATATCTGGGGAGCTGTTTTTT
NA	TRBD2	TRBJ2-5	TRBV5-4	CASSLDLAGARETQYF	TGTGCCAGCAGCTTGGACCTAGCGGGGGCGCGGGAGACCCAGTACTTC
few	NA	TRBJ1-3	TRBV6-1	CASSEYGNTIYF	TGTGCCAGCAGTGAATATGGAAACACCATATATTTT
NA	TRBD1	TRBJ1-2	TRBV9	CASRDSSYGYTF	TGTGCCAGCCGGGACAGTTCCTATGGCTACACCTTC
NA	NA	TRBJ1-1	TRBV7-9	CSSSAEQGEAFF	TGTTCCAGCAGCGCCGAACAGGGTGAAGCTTTCTTT
NA	TRBD2	TRBJ2-3	TRBV27	CASRSSGGVDTQYF	TGTGCCAGCAGGAGTAGCGGGGGGGTAGATACGCAGTATTTT
NA	NA	TRBJ1-1	TRBV11-3	CASSLWGPGTEAFF	TGTGCCAGCAGCTTATGGGGCCCCGGAACTGAAGCTTTCTTT
NA	NA	TRBJ1-1	TRBV11-3	CASSTRDTGNTEAFF	TGTGCCAGCAGCACGAGGGACACCGGGAACACTGAAGCTTTCTTT
few	TRBD1	TRBJ1-1	TRBV2	CASRGGTGGTEAFF	TGTGCCAGCAGGGGAGGGACAGGGGGCACTGAAGCTTTCTTT
NA	TRBD1	TRBJ1-4	TRBV30	CAWGQGDEKLFF	TGTGCCTGGGGACAGGGAGACGAAAAACTGTTTTTT
NA	NA	TRBJ2-5	TRBV27	CASSLFSGPGETQYF	TGTGCCAGCAGTTTATTTTCTGGGCCCGGAGAGACCCAGTACTTC
NA	NA	TRBJ1-2	TRBV28	CASSLMGSSGYTF	TGTGCCAGCAGTTTAATGGGGAGCAGTGGCTACACCTTC
NA	NA	TRBJ2-1	TRBV7-7	CASSRSGSLYNEQFF	TGTGCTAGCAGCCGTAGTGGGAGCCTTTACAATGAGCAGTTCTTC
NA	NA	TRBJ2-5	TRBV11-3	CASSLGPARQETQYF	TGTGCCAGCAGCTTAGGGCCCGCACGCCAAGAGACCCAGTACTTC
NA	NA	TRBJ2-5	TRBV18	CASSRPPQETQYF	TGTGCCAGCTCACGTCCTCCCCAAGAGACCCAGTACTTC
few	TRBD1	TRBJ1-1	TRBV19	CASSIASGQVNTEAFF	TGTGCCAGTAGTATAGCCTCGGGACAGGTGAACACTGAAGCTTTCTTT
few	TRBD1	TRBJ1-1	TRBV10-3	CAISETGTENTEAFF	TGTGCCATCAGTGAGACCGGGACAGAGAACACTGAAGCTTTCTTT
NA	NA	TRBJ2-1	TRBV2	CASRKGGGTHEQFF	TGTGCCAGCAGGAAAGGGGGGGGAACTCATGAGCAGTTCTTC
NA	TRBD1	TRBJ1-6	TRBV10-3	CAISEGGGPKINSPLHF	TGTGCCATCAGTGAGGGAGGGGGCCCCAAGATTAATTCACCCCTCCACTTT
NA	NA	TRBJ1-5	TRBV7-9	CSSSLKGDQPQHF	TGTTCCAGCAGCTTAAAGGGGGATCAGCCCCAGCATTTT
NA	TRBD2	TRBJ2-7	TRBV30	CAWSGLAGRSYEQYF	TGTGCCTGGAGTGGACTAGCGGGGCGCTCCTACGAGCAGTACTTC
NA	TRBD1	TRBJ1-1	TRBV4-1	CASSQEPGQGATEAFF	TGCGCCAGCAGCCAAGAGCCGGGACAGGGGGCAACTGAAGCTTTCTTT
NA	TRBD1	TRBJ1-2	TRBV7-2	CASSLVWDRTKTNGYTF	TGTGCCAGCAGCTTAGTTTGGGACAGGACAAAAACTAATGGCTACACCTTC